The T cell receptor beta chain described here comes from a study of blood T cells in healthy people across ages. General study findings and limits: Diversity estimates from one million T cells were considered underestimates.

Points on this clonotype: The antigen is unknown.

Using a J-beta primer mix together with a sample-barcoded 5' primer, a second PCR was run for roughly 6 to 12 cycles. Each cDNA molecule carried a tag from a template-switch adaptor that contained 12 random nucleotides. Each of the samples gave a minimum of 3 million paired-end reads that contained CDR3. One entry per CDR3 protein, called by TCRdb with MiXCR from the 5' RACE reads. Seen here are hundreds of thousands of distinct CDR3 sequences, around two fifths observed once, and the top ten hold about 21%. Germline V gene lookup returns CDR1 MNHEY and CDR2 SMNVEV (reference sequence). The germline V and J ends were trimmed by 5 bases and 6 bases, with 14 bases remaining between them. This CDR3 region has 14 residues. Extracted total RNA amounted to at least 6 micrograms for each sample.

The sequenced sample was blood. This TCR derives from a man in his 60s in good health. V and J are TRBV27 and TRBJ2-1, with D possibly being TRBD2 (6 bases). CDR3 loop: CASSVWQGGNEQFF. DNA of the CDR3: TGTGCCAGCAGTGTATGGCAGGGAGGCAATGAGCAGTTCTTC.